Below are 3 T cell receptor beta chains sequenced from a single sample in a study of T cell repertoires in cytomegalovirus infection. MiXCR, applied by TCRdb to the reads, yields one record per CDR3 protein. The sample lists more than 350,000 distinct CDR3 sequences, approximately 33% occurring once. Sequencing input: PBMCs. The source is a human donor in good health (CMV status not recorded). Some clones in this sample may be carry-over from other donors' samples.

V usage is TRBV12-3 or TRBV12-4 and J usage is TRBJ2-7; TRBD1 is a possible D gene (6 bases). The germline V and J ends were trimmed by 2 bases and 0 bases, with 11 bases remaining between them. The CDR3 length is 15 residues. The CDR3 nucleotides are TGTGCCAGCAGTTTATATGCGGACAGCTCCTACGAGCAGTACTTC. It is translated as CASSLYADSSYEQYF.

This clonotype came up a few times. This rearrangement joins TRBV7-9 to TRBJ1-2; TRBD1 aligns across 9 bases. CDR1 SEHNR and CDR2 FQNEAQ come from the germline V gene (reference sequence). CDR3 length equals 13 residues. J gave up 7 bases and V 1 base, and 1 base lay outside the gene matches. CDR3 nucleotides: TGTGCCAGCAGCTTAGTGGACAGGGGTGGCTACACCTTC. Protein product: CASSLVDRGGYTF.

Remarks on this clonotype: The junction departs from the called germline gene at one end, perhaps through a read error. The chain is built from TRBV12-3 or TRBV12-4 and TRBJ1-1; D gene unclear. This CDR3 is 12 amino acids long. The DNA of the CDR3 is TGTGCCAGCAGTTTGTCGGCAGATGAAGATTTCTTT. It is translated as CASSLSADEDFF.